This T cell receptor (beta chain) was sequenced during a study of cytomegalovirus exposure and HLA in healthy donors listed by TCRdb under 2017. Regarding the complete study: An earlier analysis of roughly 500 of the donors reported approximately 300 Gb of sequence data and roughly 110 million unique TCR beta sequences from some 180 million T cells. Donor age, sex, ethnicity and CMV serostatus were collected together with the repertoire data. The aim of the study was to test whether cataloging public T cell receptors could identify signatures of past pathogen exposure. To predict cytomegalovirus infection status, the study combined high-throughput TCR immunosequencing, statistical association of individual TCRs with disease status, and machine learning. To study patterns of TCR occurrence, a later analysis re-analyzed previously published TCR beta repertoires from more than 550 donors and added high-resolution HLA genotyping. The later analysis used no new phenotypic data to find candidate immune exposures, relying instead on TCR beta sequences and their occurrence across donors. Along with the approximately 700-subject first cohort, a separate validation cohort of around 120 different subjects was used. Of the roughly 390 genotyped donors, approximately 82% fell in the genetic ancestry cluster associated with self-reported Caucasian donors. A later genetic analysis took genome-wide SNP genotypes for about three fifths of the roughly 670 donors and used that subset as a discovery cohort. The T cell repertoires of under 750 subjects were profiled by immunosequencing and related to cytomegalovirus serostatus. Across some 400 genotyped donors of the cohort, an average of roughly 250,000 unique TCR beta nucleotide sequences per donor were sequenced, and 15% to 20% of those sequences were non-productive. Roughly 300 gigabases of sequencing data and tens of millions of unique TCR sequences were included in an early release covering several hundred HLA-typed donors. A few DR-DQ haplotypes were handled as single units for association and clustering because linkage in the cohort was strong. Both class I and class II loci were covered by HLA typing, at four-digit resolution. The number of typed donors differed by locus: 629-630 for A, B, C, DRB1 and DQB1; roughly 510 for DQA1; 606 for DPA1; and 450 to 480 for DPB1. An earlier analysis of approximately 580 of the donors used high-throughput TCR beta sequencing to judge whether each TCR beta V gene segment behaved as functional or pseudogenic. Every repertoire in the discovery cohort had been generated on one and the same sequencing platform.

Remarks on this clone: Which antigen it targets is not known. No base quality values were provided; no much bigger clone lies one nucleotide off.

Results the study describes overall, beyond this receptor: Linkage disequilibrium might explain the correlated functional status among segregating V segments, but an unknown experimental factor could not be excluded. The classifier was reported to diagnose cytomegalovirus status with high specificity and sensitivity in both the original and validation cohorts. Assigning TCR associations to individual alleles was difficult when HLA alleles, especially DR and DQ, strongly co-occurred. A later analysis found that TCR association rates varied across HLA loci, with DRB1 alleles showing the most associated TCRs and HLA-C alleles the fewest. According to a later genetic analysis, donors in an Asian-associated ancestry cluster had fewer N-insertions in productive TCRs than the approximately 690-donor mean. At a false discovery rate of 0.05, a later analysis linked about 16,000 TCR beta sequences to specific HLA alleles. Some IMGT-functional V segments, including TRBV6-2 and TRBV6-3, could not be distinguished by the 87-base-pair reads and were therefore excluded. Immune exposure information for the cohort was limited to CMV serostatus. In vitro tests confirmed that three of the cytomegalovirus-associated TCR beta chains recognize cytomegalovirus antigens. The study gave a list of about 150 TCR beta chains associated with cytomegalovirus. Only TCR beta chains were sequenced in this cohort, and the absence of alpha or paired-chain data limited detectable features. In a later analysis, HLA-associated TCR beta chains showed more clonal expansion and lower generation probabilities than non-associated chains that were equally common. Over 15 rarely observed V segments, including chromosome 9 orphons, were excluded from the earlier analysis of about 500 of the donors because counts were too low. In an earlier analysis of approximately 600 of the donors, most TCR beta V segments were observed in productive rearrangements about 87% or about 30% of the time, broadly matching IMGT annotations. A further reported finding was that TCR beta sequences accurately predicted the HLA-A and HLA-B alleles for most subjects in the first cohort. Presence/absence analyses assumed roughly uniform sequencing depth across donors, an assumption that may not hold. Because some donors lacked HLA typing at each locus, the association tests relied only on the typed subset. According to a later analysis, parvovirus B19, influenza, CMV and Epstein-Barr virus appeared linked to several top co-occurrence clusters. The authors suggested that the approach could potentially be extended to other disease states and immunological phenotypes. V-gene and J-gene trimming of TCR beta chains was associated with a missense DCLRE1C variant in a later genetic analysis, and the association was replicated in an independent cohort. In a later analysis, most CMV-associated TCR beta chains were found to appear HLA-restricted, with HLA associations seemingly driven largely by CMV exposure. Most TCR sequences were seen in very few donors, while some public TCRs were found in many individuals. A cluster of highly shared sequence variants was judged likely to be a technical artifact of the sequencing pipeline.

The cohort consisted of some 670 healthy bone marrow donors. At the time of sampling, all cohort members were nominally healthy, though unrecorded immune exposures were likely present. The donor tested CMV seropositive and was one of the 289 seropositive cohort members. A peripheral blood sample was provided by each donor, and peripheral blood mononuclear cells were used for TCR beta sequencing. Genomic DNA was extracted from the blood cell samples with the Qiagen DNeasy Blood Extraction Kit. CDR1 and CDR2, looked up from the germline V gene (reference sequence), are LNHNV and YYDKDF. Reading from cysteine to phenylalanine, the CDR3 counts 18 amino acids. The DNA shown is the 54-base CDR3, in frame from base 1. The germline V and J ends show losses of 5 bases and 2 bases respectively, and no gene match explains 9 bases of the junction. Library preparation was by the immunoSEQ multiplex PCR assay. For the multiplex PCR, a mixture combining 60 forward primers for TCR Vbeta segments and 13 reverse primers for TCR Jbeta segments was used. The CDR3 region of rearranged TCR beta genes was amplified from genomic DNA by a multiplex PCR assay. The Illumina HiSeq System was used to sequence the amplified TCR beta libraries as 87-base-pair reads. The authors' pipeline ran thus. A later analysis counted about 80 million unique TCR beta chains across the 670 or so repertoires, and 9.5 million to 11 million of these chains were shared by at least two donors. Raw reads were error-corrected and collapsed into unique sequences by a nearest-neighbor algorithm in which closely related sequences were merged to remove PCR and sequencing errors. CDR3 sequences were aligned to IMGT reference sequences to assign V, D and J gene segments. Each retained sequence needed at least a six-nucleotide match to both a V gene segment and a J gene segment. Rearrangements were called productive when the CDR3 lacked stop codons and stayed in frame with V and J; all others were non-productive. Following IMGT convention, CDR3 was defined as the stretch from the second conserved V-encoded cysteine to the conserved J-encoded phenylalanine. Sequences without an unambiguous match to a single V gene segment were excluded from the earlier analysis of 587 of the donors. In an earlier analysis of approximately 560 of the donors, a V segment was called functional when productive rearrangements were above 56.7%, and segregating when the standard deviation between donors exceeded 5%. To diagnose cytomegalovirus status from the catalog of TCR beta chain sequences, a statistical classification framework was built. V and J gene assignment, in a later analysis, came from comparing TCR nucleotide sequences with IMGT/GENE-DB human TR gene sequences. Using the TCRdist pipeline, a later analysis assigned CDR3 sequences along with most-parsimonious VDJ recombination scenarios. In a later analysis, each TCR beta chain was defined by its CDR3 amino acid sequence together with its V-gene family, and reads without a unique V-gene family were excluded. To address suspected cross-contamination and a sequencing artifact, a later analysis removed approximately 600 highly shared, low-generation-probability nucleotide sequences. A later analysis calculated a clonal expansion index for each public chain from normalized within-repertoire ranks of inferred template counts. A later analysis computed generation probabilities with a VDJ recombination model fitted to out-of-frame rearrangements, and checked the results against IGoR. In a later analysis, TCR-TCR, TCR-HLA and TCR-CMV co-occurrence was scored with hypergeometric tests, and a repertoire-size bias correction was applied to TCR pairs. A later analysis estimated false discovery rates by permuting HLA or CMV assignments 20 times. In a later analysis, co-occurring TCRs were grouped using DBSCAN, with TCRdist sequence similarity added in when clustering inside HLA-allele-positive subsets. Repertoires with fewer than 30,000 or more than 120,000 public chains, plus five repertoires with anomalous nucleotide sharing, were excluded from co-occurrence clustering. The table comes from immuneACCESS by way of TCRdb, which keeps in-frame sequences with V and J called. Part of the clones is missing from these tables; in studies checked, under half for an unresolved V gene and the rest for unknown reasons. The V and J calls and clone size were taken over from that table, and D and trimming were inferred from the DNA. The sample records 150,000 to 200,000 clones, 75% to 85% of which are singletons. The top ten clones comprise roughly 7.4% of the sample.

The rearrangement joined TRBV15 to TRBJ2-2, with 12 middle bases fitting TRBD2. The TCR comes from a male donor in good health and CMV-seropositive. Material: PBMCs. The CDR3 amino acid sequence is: CATSYPGLAGLNTGELFF. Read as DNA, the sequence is TGTGCCACCAGCTATCCGGGACTAGCGGGCCTAAACACCGGGGAGCTGTTTTTT.